A selection of T cell receptor beta chains follows, all from one sample in a study of a mutant IDH1 vaccine in newly diagnosed glioma. Generated by immunoSEQ multiplex PCR, the TCRdb table keeps only in-frame clones and is missing some. The data contain 40,000 to 50,000 clones, 82% of them singletons. These receptors have no identified antigens. The sequenced sample was PBMCs, obtained from a glioma patient whose treatment included an IDH1 peptide vaccine. These receptor sequences come from a man in his late teens or twenties with glioma. Some clones in this sample may be carry-over from other donors' samples. Each CDR3 is given with its conserved first and last residue. The order of the fields is clone size, J gene, D gene, V gene, CDR3 DNA, CDR3 protein. The D gene is left open where the match is weak. Clone size is stated in some rows and not others, as once, few, many or a class when expanded.

NA TRBJ2-7 TRBD1 TRBV7-2 TGTGCCAGCAGCTTCAAGGACAGGAGTCCCTACGAGCAGTACTTC CASSFKDRSPYEQYF
NA TRBJ2-2 NA TRBV9 TGTGCCAGCAGCGTGGGGGGAAAATTGAACACCGGGGAGCTGTTTTTT CASSVGGKLNTGELFF
NA TRBJ1-5 NA TRBV19 TGTGCCAGTAGCCGAGGACGGCCCTCGAGCAATCAGCCCCAGCATTTT CASSRGRPSSNQPQHF
NA TRBJ2-3 TRBD2 TRBV5-1 TGCGCCAGCAGCTTGGGGTTAGCGGGGGCGTCCACAGATACGCAGTATTTT CASSLGLAGASTDTQYF
few TRBJ1-1 NA TRBV30 TGTGCCTGGAGTCAAGTCCGAGTCACTGAAGCTTTCTTT CAWSQVRVTEAFF
NA TRBJ2-7 NA TRBV5-1 TGCGCCAGCAGCTTCGGGGGGCTAGACTACGAGCAGTACTTC CASSFGGLDYEQYF
NA TRBJ2-3 NA TRBV27 TGTGCCAGCAGTTTACGGGTATTGCACACAGATACGCAGTATTTT CASSLRVLHTDTQYF
NA TRBJ2-1 TRBD1 TRBV6-6 TGTGCCAGCAGTTACGGGGACAGGCTATATTACAATGAGCAGTTCTTC CASSYGDRLYYNEQFF
NA TRBJ1-3 TRBD1 TRBV30 TGTGCCTGGAGTGAGGGCAGGGGGATCTCTGGAAACACCATATATTTT CAWSEGRGISGNTIYF
NA TRBJ1-4 NA TRBV7-2 TGTGCCAGCAGCTCGTCCGGGGAGCCTCGCGTCGATGAAAAACTGTTTTTT CASSSSGEPRVDEKLFF
NA TRBJ1-6 TRBD1 TRBV18 TGTGCCAGCTCTCGGGGACAGGGAGGCAATTCACCCCTCCACTTT CASSRGQGGNSPLHF
NA TRBJ1-2 TRBD1 TRBV5-5 TGTGCCAGCAGCCCCGAGACAGGGGCCTATGGCTACACCTTC CASSPETGAYGYTF
NA TRBJ1-2 NA TRBV5-1 TGCGCCAGCAGCTTGATGGGGGGCGATAACTATGGCTACACCTTC CASSLMGGDNYGYTF
NA TRBJ2-3 NA TRBV9 TGTGCCAGCACCCGGGGGGCCTCACCTCTCACAGATACGCAGTATTTT CASTRGASPLTDTQYF
NA TRBJ1-1 NA TRBV6-5 TGTGCCAGCAGGAGAGGGAGCGGGGGGACTGAAGCTTTCTTT CASRRGSGGTEAFF
NA TRBJ2-6 TRBD1 TRBV14 TGTGCCAGCAGCCGGACAGGGGGCTCTGGGGCCAACGTCCTGACTTTC CASSRTGGSGANVLTF
NA TRBJ1-3 NA TRBV2 TGTGCCAGCAGTGAAATCCAGTTATCCTCTGGAAACACCATATATTTT CASSEIQLSSGNTIYF
once TRBJ2-5 TRBD2 TRBV7-2 TGTGCCAGCAGCTTAGTAGCGGGGGGGAGAGAGACCCAGTACTTC CASSLVAGGRETQYF
NA TRBJ2-7 TRBD2 TRBV5-6 TGTGCCAGCAGCTTGGGGACTAGCGGGAGGGCCCTCGACGAGCAGTACTTC CASSLGTSGRALDEQYF
NA TRBJ2-7 NA TRBV2 TGTGCCAGCAGTGAAGGAGGGAACAGCCCAAACGAGCAGTACTTC CASSEGGNSPNEQYF
NA TRBJ1-5 NA TRBV18 TGTGCCAGCTCACGGGTCGACGCGGGCAATCAGCCCCAGCATTTT CASSRVDAGNQPQHF
NA TRBJ2-3 TRBD1 TRBV5-1 TGCGCCAGCAGCCCGGCAGGGGGTAAATATTTGGTAACGCAGTATTTT CASSPAGGKYLVTQYF
NA TRBJ2-6 NA TRBV6-5 TGTGCCAGCAGTTACTCGGGGACCGGGGCCAACGTCCTGACTTTC CASSYSGTGANVLTF
NA TRBJ2-1 TRBD2 TRBV9 TGTGCCAGCAGCGTAAGGGAGCGGGGGGCGGGGGAGCAGTTCTTC CASSVRERGAGEQFF
NA TRBJ2-5 NA TRBV7-2 TGTGCCAGCAGCTTATGGAGGGAATCTACGGAGACCCAGTACTTC CASSLWRESTETQYF
once TRBJ2-1 TRBD1 TRBV29-1 TGCAGCGTTCCGGGCTCGGGACAGCTCTACAATGAGCAGTTCTTC CSVPGSGQLYNEQFF
once TRBJ2-3 NA TRBV11-1 TGTGCCAGCAGCTTTTTGGTAGCAGATACGCAGTATTTT CASSFLVADTQYF
NA TRBJ2-3 TRBD2 TRBV5-4 TGTGCCTTTCAAGCGGGGTGGCAGGATACGCAGTATTTT CAFQAGWQDTQYF
once TRBJ1-2 TRBD1 TRBV28 TGTGCCAGCATCCCCGAGGGACAGTTCTATGGCTACACCTTC CASIPEGQFYGYTF
NA TRBJ2-6 TRBD2 TRBV19 TGTGCCAGTAGGGTGGGGGGGACTGGGGCCAACGTCCTGACTTTC CASRVGGTGANVLTF
NA TRBJ1-2 NA TRBV19 TGTGCCAGTAGTCGGGGGAGGAACTATGGCTACACCTTC CASSRGRNYGYTF
NA TRBJ2-7 NA TRBV6-1 TGTGCCAGCAGTGAGGTTCTAAGCGAAGCCTACGAGCAGTACTTC CASSEVLSEAYEQYF